A selection of T cell receptor beta chains follows, all from one sample in a study of blood T cell repertoires in COVID-19. Clones were read by immunoSEQ multiplex PCR, and TCRdb kept only the in-frame ones, dropping some. Of around 300,000 clones in the sample, 90% to 95% were seen once. Input material: peripheral blood. These receptors all stem from a woman between 25 and 40 years old with COVID-19, enrolled during active disease. The CDR3 runs from the conserved cysteine through the conserved F or W. D genes are given only for firm matches. Rows may omit the clone size; those that give it use once, few, many or a size class.

V gene	D gene	clone size	J gene	CDR3 protein	CDR3 DNA
TRBV5-1	NA	NA	TRBJ2-1	CASSLRSGESSYNEQFF	TGCGCCAGCAGCTTGCGGAGCGGAGAGAGCTCCTACAATGAGCAGTTCTTC
TRBV9	NA	NA	TRBJ1-6	CASSATVTENSPLHF	TGTGCCAGCAGCGCGACAGTGACCGAAAATTCACCCCTCCACTTT
TRBV9	NA	NA	TRBJ1-1	CASSQGSNTEAFF	TGTGCCAGCAGCCAGGGCTCGAACACTGAAGCTTTCTTT
TRBV19	TRBD1	NA	TRBJ2-7	CASSSGTAYEQYF	TGTGCCAGTAGTTCCGGGACAGCCTACGAGCAGTACTTC
TRBV7-2	TRBD1	NA	TRBJ2-1	CASSLGLAETGGFF	TGTGCCAGCAGCTTAGGACTGGCGGAAACAGGGGGGTTCTTC
TRBV29-1	TRBD1	NA	TRBJ2-2	CSVRGQGTNTGELFF	TGCAGCGTTAGGGGACAGGGAACCAACACCGGGGAGCTGTTTTTT
TRBV7-9	NA	once	TRBJ2-3	CASSLSTETQYF	TGTGCCAGCAGCTTATCGACTGAAACGCAGTATTTT
TRBV5-1	NA	NA	TRBJ1-4	CASSLGVFSANEKLFF	TGCGCCAGCAGCTTGGGTGTGTTTTCGGCTAATGAAAAACTGTTTTTT
TRBV13	TRBD2	NA	TRBJ2-1	CASSLGALAGPTYNEQFF	TGTGCCAGCAGCTTAGGCGCACTAGCGGGACCAACATACAATGAGCAGTTCTTC
TRBV18	NA	NA	TRBJ1-1	CASSREGGNTEAFF	TGTGCCAGCTCACGTGAAGGGGGTAACACTGAAGCTTTCTTT
TRBV30	NA	NA	TRBJ1-2	CAWSVISYYGYTF	TGTGCCTGGAGTGTAATCTCGTACTATGGCTACACCTTC
TRBV19	NA	NA	TRBJ1-1	CASSIGGGEAFF	TGTGCCAGTAGTATAGGGGGAGGTGAAGCTTTCTTT
TRBV28	TRBD2	NA	TRBJ2-1	CASSLITSGMYNEQFF	TGTGCCAGCAGTTTAATCACTAGCGGGATGTACAATGAGCAGTTCTTC
TRBV28	NA	NA	TRBJ1-1	CASSPGYITEAFF	TGTGCCAGCAGTCCGGGGTACATCACTGAAGCTTTCTTT
TRBV9	TRBD2	NA	TRBJ2-1	CASSVVGFSAGVSGEQFF	TGTGCCAGCAGCGTAGTCGGCTTCTCGGCGGGAGTCTCGGGTGAGCAGTTCTTC
TRBV4-1	NA	NA	TRBJ1-1	CASSQEAGRVSEAFF	TGCGCCAGCAGCCAAGAAGCGGGGAGGGTTTCTGAAGCTTTCTTT
TRBV10-3	TRBD2	once	TRBJ2-2	CATRPGLGDTGELFF	TGTGCCACCCGACCGGGACTAGGGGACACCGGGGAGCTGTTTTTT
TRBV3-1/TRBV3-2	NA	NA	TRBJ2-3	CARNNTSIADTQYF	TGTGCCAGGAATAATACTAGCATCGCGGATACGCAGTATTTT
TRBV19	TRBD1	NA	TRBJ1-1	CASSWGTGTNTEAFF	TGTGCCAGTAGTTGGGGGACAGGGACGAACACTGAAGCTTTCTTT
TRBV5-1	TRBD1	NA	TRBJ1-6	CASTLTGDNSPLHF	TGCGCCAGCACCCTAACAGGGGATAATTCACCCCTCCACTTT
TRBV27	TRBD1	NA	TRBJ2-5	CASSSTGEEETQYF	TGTGCCAGCAGTTCGACAGGGGAGGAAGAGACCCAGTACTTC
TRBV3-1/TRBV3-2	NA	NA	TRBJ2-3	CASSQVSSTDTQYF	TGTGCCAGCAGCCAAGTTTCCTCCACAGATACGCAGTATTTT
TRBV5-1	NA	NA	TRBJ2-5	CASSESFQETQYF	TGCGCCAGCAGCGAGAGTTTCCAAGAGACCCAGTACTTC
TRBV5-1	TRBD1	NA	TRBJ1-4	CASRPRTGGGEKLFF	TGCGCCAGCAGGCCCCGGACAGGAGGGGGTGAAAAACTGTTTTTT
TRBV30	NA	NA	TRBJ1-1	CAWSLGRFRGEAFF	TGTGCCTGGAGTCTCGGACGCTTCAGAGGGGAAGCTTTCTTT
TRBV2	TRBD2	NA	TRBJ2-1	CASSSSGSPYNEQFF	TGTGCCAGCAGTAGTAGCGGGAGCCCCTACAATGAGCAGTTCTTC
TRBV30	NA	NA	TRBJ1-1	CAWRVQGTNTEAFF	TGTGCCTGGAGGGTACAGGGAACGAACACTGAAGCTTTCTTT
TRBV5-5	NA	once	TRBJ2-1	CASSPRESYNEQFF	TGTGCCAGCAGCCCACGGGAGAGCTACAATGAGCAGTTCTTC
TRBV18	TRBD1	NA	TRBJ1-4	CASSLFIPGQENEKLFF	TGTGCCAGCTCACTATTTATTCCGGGACAGGAGAATGAAAAACTGTTTTTT
TRBV27	NA	few	TRBJ1-6	CASSLLAGAAYNSPLHF	TGTGCCAGCAGTTTACTGGCAGGGGCCGCCTATAATTCACCCCTCCACTTT
TRBV12-3/TRBV12-4	NA	NA	TRBJ1-2	CASSVDSSYGYTF	TGTGCCAGCAGTGTGGACAGTTCTTATGGCTACACCTTC
TRBV27	NA	NA	TRBJ2-6	CASRQAGSGANVLTF	TGTGCCAGCCGCCAAGCAGGGTCTGGGGCCAACGTCCTGACTTTC
TRBV5-1	TRBD1	NA	TRBJ1-1	CASSRTGVISRNTEAFF	TGCGCCAGCAGCAGGACAGGGGTGATTTCGAGGAACACTGAAGCTTTCTTT
TRBV5-4	NA	NA	TRBJ2-3	CASSLVSFTDTQYF	TGTGCCAGCAGCTTGGTGTCCTTCACAGATACGCAGTATTTT
TRBV10-3	NA	NA	TRBJ1-5	CATRPYQGREDQPQHF	TGTGCCACCAGACCGTACCAGGGGAGAGAGGATCAGCCCCAGCATTTT
TRBV30	NA	NA	TRBJ1-1	CAWSRGTEAFF	TGTGCCTGGTCCAGGGGTACTGAAGCTTTCTTT
TRBV5-1	NA	NA	TRBJ1-1	CASSLEANTEAFF	TGCGCCAGCAGCTTGGAAGCGAACACTGAAGCTTTCTTT
TRBV30	NA	NA	TRBJ2-5	CAWSEIIGSGTQYF	TGTGCCTGGAGTGAGATCATAGGGAGCGGGACCCAGTACTTC
TRBV5-1	TRBD1	once	TRBJ2-7	CASSPTQGAGEQYF	TGCGCCAGCAGCCCAACGCAGGGGGCTGGCGAGCAGTACTTC
TRBV7-3	NA	NA	TRBJ1-2	CASSLVPGSDGYTF	TGTGCCAGCAGCTTAGTGCCAGGGTCCGATGGCTACACCTTC
TRBV19	TRBD2	NA	TRBJ2-2	CASSKAGGTGELFF	TGTGCCAGTAGTAAAGCGGGAGGAACCGGGGAGCTGTTTTTT
TRBV7-9	NA	NA	TRBJ2-7	CASSFADTSKYF	TGTGCCAGCAGCTTCGCAGACACCAGCAAGTACTTC
TRBV6-5	TRBD1	NA	TRBJ1-2	CASSLDRGDGYTF	TGTGCCAGCAGCTTGGACAGGGGTGATGGCTACACCTTC
TRBV2	TRBD1	NA	TRBJ2-2	CASTGTGGWGELFF	TGTGCCAGTACCGGGACAGGGGGCTGGGGGGAGCTGTTTTTT